The T cell receptor (beta chain) under discussion was sequenced for a study of blood T cell repertoires in COVID-19 (TCRdb year 2020). Regarding the study in general: The collaborator samples originated in the United States, Italy and Spain and spanned the acute and convalescent phases of COVID-19. The prospective study material was composed of cDNA or gDNA derived from T cells, B-cell-depleted T cells, or PBMCs. The dataset comprised deeply sampled blood TCRbeta repertoires from subjects exposed to, actively infected with, or recovered from COVID-19. The repertoires were released in a freely available public database meant as a resource for research on the immune response to SARS-CoV-2. The samples were drawn from two sources: the first 160 participants of the ongoing ImmuneRACE study, and 1,000 to 1,500 subjects contributed by 6 global collaborators. The sample metadata nearly always contained a de-identified subject ID, COVID-19 status, age in years and sex. Where HLA class I and class II types were available, the types were taken from metadata supplied by the sample provider, not from assay-based typing. The full study reports these points: How much clinical and demographic metadata was included differed by source and by participant, and the metadata was provided uncurated.

The immunoSEQ Assay, a bias-controlled multiplex PCR, was used to amplify TCRbeta CDR3 regions from genomic DNA. In the original analysis: The number of nucleated cells in each sample was estimated from the amplification of reference gene primers within the assay. Sequence reads were collapsed and filtered to measure the absolute abundance of every unique TCRbeta CDR3 rearrangement. For each sample, productive Simpson clonality was calculated as the square root of Simpson's diversity index across productive rearrangements. What TCRdb holds here is the immuneACCESS table cut down to in-frame rearrangements. Part of the clones is not present; checked against another copy, under half of the missing clones reflect an unresolved V gene, and the others are unexplained. V and J calls plus clone size are reproduced from that table; the DNA served to infer D and trimming. For this sample there are 120,000 or so clones; 70% to 90% appear just once. Around 3.4% of the sample is in the top ten clones.

The CDR3 starts with the cysteine, ends with the phenylalanine, and has 15 residues. Only CDR3 DNA remains: 45 bases, in frame from the first base. The trim is 7 bases for V and 6 bases for J, with a gap of 18 bases between the germline ends. From the germline V gene (reference sequence), CDR1 is LNHDA and CDR2 is SQIVND. Each collaborating institution followed its own protocols to collect whole blood in K2EDTA tubes. For TCRbeta analysis, collaborators shipped samples as frozen whole blood, isolated PBMCs, or DNA extracted from either of those sample types. On this clone: No cognate antigen has been identified for it. Base-call qualities are not available, and no considerably larger clone is one nucleotide away.

The sequencing sample was made of peripheral blood. The receptor was derived from a woman aged 60-70 years with acute or convalescent COVID-19. The chain was built from TRBV19 and TRBJ2-2, and the D gene may be TRBD2, 5 bases matching. The CDR3 amino acid sequence is: CASTPDPTSSGELFF. The nucleotides are TGTGCCAGTACCCCTGACCCAACTAGTTCCGGGGAGCTGTTTTTT.